This record looks at one T cell receptor beta chain sequence and its context. Its antigen remains unknown. Caucasian, healthy and from Russia, the donors were aged between 6 and 90. For every donor, a draw yielded 9.5 to 10 milliliters of peripheral blood. These data come from a study of blood T cells in healthy people across ages. A second PCR of 7 to 11 cycles used a sample-barcoded 5' primer and a J-beta primer mix. TCRdb fed the 5' RACE reads into MiXCR, producing one record per CDR3 protein. Of around 940,000 distinct CDR3 sequences detected, 51% appear once; the ten largest clones hold about a fifth. Study results and caveats: PBMCs left unsorted prevented a conclusive naive versus antigen-experienced comparison. CMV infection status of these donors was not known.

The J segment lost 8 bases and the V segment lost 9 bases, leaving 7 bases of the junction unmatched. The CDR3 is made up of 13 amino acids. CDR1 is MNHNY and CDR2 is SVGAGI in the germline V gene (reference sequence). This TCR was sampled from a woman aged 60-75 years in good health. The sample taken for sequencing was blood. This chain uses TRBV6-6 with TRBJ1-4, with 9 bases fitting TRBD1. DNA of the CDR3: TGTGCCAGTAGGAGAGGACAGGGGGAAAAACTGTTTTTT. As protein: CASRRGQGEKLFF.